This T cell receptor (beta chain) stems from a study of T cell changes during pregnancy in multiple sclerosis. The data were produced by immunoSEQ multiplex PCR, yet TCRdb's version contains in-frame clones alone and is incomplete. Counted here are 65,000 to 85,000 clones, 85% to 95% occurring once; the ten biggest clones make up 0.8% to 1%. The sequence came from a female donor in good health, enrolled as a control in a pregnancy study. The starting material was peripheral blood, obtained in the second trimester of pregnancy.

The CDR3 protein is CASSPRGSSTEAFF. CDR3 bases: TGCGCCAGCAGCCCACGGGGGTCAAGCACTGAAGCTTTCTTT. The chain combines TRBV5-1 with TRBJ1-1; weak D call: TRBD1 (5 bases). The germline V gene has CDR1 SGHRS and CDR2 YFSETQ. The CDR3 totals 14 residues. V dropped 4 bases and J dropped 4 bases, with 14 bases sitting between them.